The sequence of this TCR beta chain was determined in a study of T cell repertoires in cytomegalovirus infection. Study-level background: Public TCR beta signatures provided an indication of both CMV infection and a matching HLA type. Study-level points and caveats: In two of eight donors, the top clonotype was HLA-C-restricted CMV-specific. Cumulated frequencies of public TCR beta families served to identify carriers of CMV plus the relevant HLA.

TCRdb reprocessed the reads via MiXCR and lists one record per CDR3 protein. The data show 75,000 to 95,000 distinct CDR3 sequences, about half seen once. V gave up 5 bases and J gave up 1 base, with 12 bases separating them. The germline V gene has CDR1 MDHEN and CDR2 SYDVKM. The CDR3 contains 15 residues. About this clonotype: What it recognizes is unknown.

The chain couples TRBV28 to TRBJ1-5, with D tentatively TRBD1 (5 bases). Specimen: CD8+ T cells from cultured PBMCs, collected from culture after CMV antigen stimulation. The receptor comes from a human donor in good health (CMV status not recorded). Some clones in this sample may be carry-over from other donors' samples. CDR3: CASSPNRLSNQPQHF. For the CDR3, the DNA is TGTGCCAGCAGTCCCAACAGGTTGAGCAATCAGCCCCAGCATTTT.